The clone carrying this TCR beta chain was counted at least ten times. This entry belongs to a study of blood T cell repertoires in COVID-19. All recovered Cohort 3 donors got two negative PCRs, got clearance, or saw symptom resolution. The assay was immunoSEQ multiplex PCR, and TCRdb's table has in-frame clones only and misses some. This table holds 250,000 to 350,000 clones, roughly 87% found once. Sample: PBMCs or T cells enriched from blood (not recorded which). The clonotype comes from a woman between 40 and 55 years old who had recovered from COVID-19.

The DNA of the CDR3 is TGTGCCAGCAGCTCGCAGGGATCCGGGGCCAACGTCCTGACTTTC. As protein: CASSSQGSGANVLTF. The chain carries TRBV9 and TRBJ2-6; D is perhaps TRBD1 (5 bases). Looked up from germline, CDR1 is SGDLS and CDR2 is YYNGEE. The germline V and J ends were trimmed by 4 bases and 4 bases, with 12 bases remaining between them. This CDR3 comprises 15 residues.